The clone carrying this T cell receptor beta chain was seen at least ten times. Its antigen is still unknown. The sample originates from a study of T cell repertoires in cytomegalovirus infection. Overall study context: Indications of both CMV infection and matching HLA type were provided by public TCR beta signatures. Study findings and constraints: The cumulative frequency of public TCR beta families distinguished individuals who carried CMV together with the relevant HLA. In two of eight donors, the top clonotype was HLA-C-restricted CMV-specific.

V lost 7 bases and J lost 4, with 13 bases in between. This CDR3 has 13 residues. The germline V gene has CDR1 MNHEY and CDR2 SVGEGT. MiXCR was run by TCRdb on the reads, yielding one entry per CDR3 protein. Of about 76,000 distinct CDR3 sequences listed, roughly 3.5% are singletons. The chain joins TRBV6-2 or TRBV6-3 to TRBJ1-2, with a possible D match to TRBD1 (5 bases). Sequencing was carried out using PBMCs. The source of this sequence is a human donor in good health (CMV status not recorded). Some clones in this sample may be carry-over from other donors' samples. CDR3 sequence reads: CASTLGPVYGYTF. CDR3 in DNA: TGTGCCAGCACCCTGGGACCGGTCTATGGCTACACCTTC.